The next 10 T cell receptor beta chains were all read from a single sample in a study of cytomegalovirus exposure and HLA in healthy donors. 60 Vbeta and 13 Jbeta primers were used in PCR. The method was immunoSEQ multiplex PCR; TCRdb's version includes in-frame clones alone and lacks a portion of them. The repertoire has 180,000 or so clones, 75% of them found once; the top ten carry about 7.7%. Sequenced: PBMCs. These receptors were obtained from a woman in her forties in good health and CMV-seropositive.

This chain joins TRBV6-1 and TRBJ2-7; the match to TRBD2 covers 12 bases. Losses at the gene ends were 4 bases for V and 2 bases for J; bases not matched to a gene: 3. This CDR3 has 15 residues. CDR1 MNHNS and CDR2 SASEGT come from the germline V gene. This CDR3 is CASSASGRAPYEQYF. CDR3 sequence (DNA): TGTGCCAGCAGTGCTAGCGGGAGGGCCCCCTACGAGCAGTACTTC.

Turning to this clone: Other DNA sequences from this sample encode an identical CDR3 as well. The V and J genes are TRBV5-1 and TRBJ2-1, with 10 bases aligning to TRBD2. The V and J ends lost 0 bases and 0 bases, in that order; junction bases with no gene match: 0. The germline CDR1 and CDR2 sequences are SGHRS and YFSETQ. The CDR3 length is 16 residues. CDR3 bases: TGCGCCAGCAGCTTGGCTAGCGGGAGCTCCTACAATGAGCAGTTCTTC. Protein product: CASSLASGSSYNEQFF.

V usage is TRBV9 and J usage is TRBJ2-7, with 9 bases that match TRBD2. The CDR3 loop spans 15 amino acids. The trim removed 0 bases at V and 9 bases at J, leaving 10 bases unmatched. Germline V gene sequence: CDR1 SGDLS, CDR2 YYNGEE. The CDR3 reads CASSVGQSSSGRQYF. The CDR3 nucleotides read TGTGCCAGCAGCGTAGGACAGTCGAGTAGCGGGAGGCAGTACTTC. Using reference TRBV9 and TRBJ2-7 for the parts outside the CDR3, the full variable domain is DSGVTQTPKHLITATGQRVTLRCSPRSGDLSVYWYQQSLDQGLQFLIQYYNGEERAKGNILERFSAQQFPDLHSELNLSSLELGDSALYFCASSVGQSSSGRQYFGPGTRLTVT.

This clone has a single count. The CDR3 sequence: CASSPGQGYGEQYF. The DNA for the CDR3 is TGTGCCAGCTCGCCTGGACAGGGATACGGCGAGCAGTACTTC. The chain combines TRBV18 with TRBJ2-7, with 8 bases fitting TRBD1. V dropped 6 bases and J dropped 6; count of bases not matched to a gene: 10. The CDR3 loop spans 14 amino acids. The V gene's germline CDR1 is KGHSH and CDR2 LQKENI.

This clone was observed a single time. The genes are TRBV11-3 and TRBJ2-7, with D possibly matching TRBD1 (8 bases). Between the trimmed V and J ends, which lost 5 bases and 7 bases, there was a span of 21 bases. Germline V lookup: CDR1 SGHNT, CDR2 YENEEA. The CDR3 is 15 residues long. The CDR3 region has the DNA TGTGCCAGCAGCCTACGGACAGGGCCCGGGGGGGAGCAGTACTTC. Translation gives CASSLRTGPGGEQYF.

The gene calls are TRBV7-2 and TRBJ1-4; D perhaps matches TRBD1 (6 bases). The CDR3 runs to 13 residues. V was clipped by 4 bases and J by 8 bases, with 11 bases between them. CDR1 and CDR2 (germline): SGHTA, FQGNSA. The CDR3 reads CASSSHRAEKLFF. CDR3 coding DNA: TGTGCCAGCAGCTCCCACAGGGCGGAAAAACTGTTTTTT.

This clone was observed a handful of times. The V gene is TRBV7-9, the J gene TRBJ2-2; 7 bases fit TRBD1. Germline CDR1 reads SEHNR; CDR2 reads FQNEAQ (reference sequence). The CDR3 contains 18 residues. The trim removed 2 bases at V and 2 bases at J, leaving 11 bases unmatched. The CDR3: CASSLTAAGTVNTGELFF. The CDR3 DNA follows: TGTGCCAGCAGCTTAACCGCCGCCGGGACAGTTAACACCGGGGAGCTGTTTTTT.

The chain couples TRBV29-1 to TRBJ2-5; the match to TRBD2 covers 9 bases. CDR3 size: 13 residues. V shed 5 bases and J 3 bases; nucleotides not matched to a gene: 4. Germline V CDR1 and CDR2: SQVTM, ANQGSEA. In nucleotides, the CDR3 is TGCAGCGTTTCCCGGACTAGCGAAGAGACCCAGTACTTC. This gives the protein CSVSRTSEETQYF. Looking up the rest from reference TRBV29-1 and TRBJ2-5 gives the full variable domain: SAVISQKPSRDICQRGTSLTIQCQVDSQVTMMFWYRQQPGQSLTLIATANQGSEATYESGFVIDKFPISRPNLTFSTLTVSNMSPEDSSIYLCSVSRTSEETQYFGPGTRLLVL.

The gene calls are TRBV28 and TRBJ1-5; TRBD1 is a possible D gene (6 bases). Trimming pared 6 bases from V and 7 bases from J, leaving 16 bases between. CDR1 and CDR2 (germline): MDHEN, SYDVKM. This CDR3 is built from 14 residues. CDR3 bases: TGTGCCAGCAGCCCGAGTGGACAGTACCAGCCCCAGCATTTT. Protein product: CASSPSGQYQPQHF.

The V gene is TRBV6-1, the J gene TRBJ2-7, with 8 bases identical to TRBD2. V gave up 0 bases and J gave up 2 bases; unmatched junction bases: 6. The CDR3 length is 16 residues. Germline V gives CDR1 MNHNS, CDR2 SASEGT. CDR3 in DNA: TGTGCCAGCAGTGAAGCGTTGACTAGCGTCCCCTACGAGCAGTACTTC. Encoded protein: CASSEALTSVPYEQYF.